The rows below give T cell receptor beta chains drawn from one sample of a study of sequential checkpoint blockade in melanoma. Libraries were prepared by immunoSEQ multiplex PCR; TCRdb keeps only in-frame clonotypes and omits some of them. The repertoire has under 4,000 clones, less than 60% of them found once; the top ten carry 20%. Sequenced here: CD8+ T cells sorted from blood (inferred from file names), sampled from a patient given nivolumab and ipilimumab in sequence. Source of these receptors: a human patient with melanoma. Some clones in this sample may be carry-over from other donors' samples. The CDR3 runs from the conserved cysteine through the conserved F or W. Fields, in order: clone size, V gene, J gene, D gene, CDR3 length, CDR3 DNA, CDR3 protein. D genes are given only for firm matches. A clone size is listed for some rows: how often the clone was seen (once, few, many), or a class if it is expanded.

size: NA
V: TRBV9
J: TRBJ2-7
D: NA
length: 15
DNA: TGTGCCAGCAGCCCCGGACAGTATGGGGGCTACGAGCAGTACTTC
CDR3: CASSPGQYGGYEQYF

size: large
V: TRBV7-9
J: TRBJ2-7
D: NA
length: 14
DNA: TGTGCCAGCAGCTTAGCTGCCACAGCCTACGAGCAGTACTTC
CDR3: CASSLAATAYEQYF

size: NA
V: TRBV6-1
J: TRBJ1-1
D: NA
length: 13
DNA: TGTGCCAGCAATGAACCCGTGAACACTGAAGCTTTCTTT
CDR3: CASNEPVNTEAFF

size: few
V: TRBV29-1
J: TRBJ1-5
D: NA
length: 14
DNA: TGCAGCGCCTTCCGGGACACCTGGGATCAGCCCCAGCATTTT
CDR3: CSAFRDTWDQPQHF

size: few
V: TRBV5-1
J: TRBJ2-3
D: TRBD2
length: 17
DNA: TGCGCCAGCAGCTTGGAACCGCTAGCGGGGAGAATAGATACGCAGTATTTT
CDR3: CASSLEPLAGRIDTQYF

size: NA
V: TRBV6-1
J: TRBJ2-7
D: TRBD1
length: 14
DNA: TGTGCCAGCACCAAACAGGGGGACTCCTACGAGCAGTACTTC
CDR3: CASTKQGDSYEQYF

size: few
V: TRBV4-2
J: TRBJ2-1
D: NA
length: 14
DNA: TGTGCCAGCAGCTTGGGGCCCTCCCCAATTGAGCAGTTCTTC
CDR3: CASSLGPSPIEQFF

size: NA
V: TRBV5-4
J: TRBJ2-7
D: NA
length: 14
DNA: TGTGCCAGCAGCTTGGGGGGCAGTTTCTACGAGCAGTACTTC
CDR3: CASSLGGSFYEQYF

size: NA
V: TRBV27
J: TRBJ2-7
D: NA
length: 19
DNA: TGTGCCAGCAGTTTTTTTATGGCTTCAACTGGGAGTACTATTTACGAGCAGTACTTC
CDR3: CASSFFMASTGSTIYEQYF

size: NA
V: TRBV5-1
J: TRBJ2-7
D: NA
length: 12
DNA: TGCGCCAGCAGTCGGGTCGGAGGCGAGCAGTACTTC
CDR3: CASSRVGGEQYF

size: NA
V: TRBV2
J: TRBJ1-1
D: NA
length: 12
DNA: TGTGCCAGCAGCCACTTCAGGACTGAAGCTTTCTTT
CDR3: CASSHFRTEAFF

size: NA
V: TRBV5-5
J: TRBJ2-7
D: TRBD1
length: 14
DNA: TGTGCCAGCAGCGTGGACAGGGGGCCCTACGAGCAGTACTTC
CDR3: CASSVDRGPYEQYF

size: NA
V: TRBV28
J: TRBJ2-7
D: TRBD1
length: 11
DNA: TGTGCCAGCATCCAGGGGGTCGAGCAGTACTTC
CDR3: CASIQGVEQYF

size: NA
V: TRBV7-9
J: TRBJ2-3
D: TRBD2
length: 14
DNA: TGTGCCAGCAGCTTTACCGGGGGGGCAGATACGCAGTATTTT
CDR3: CASSFTGGADTQYF

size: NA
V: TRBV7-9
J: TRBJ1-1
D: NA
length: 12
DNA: TGTGCCAGCAGCTCCTCGACCGCGGGTGCTTTCTTT
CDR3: CASSSSTAGAFF

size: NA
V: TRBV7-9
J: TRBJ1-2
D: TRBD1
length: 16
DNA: TGTGCCAGCAGCGATTGGGTACAGGGGGCGCTTGGTGGCTACACCTTC
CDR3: CASSDWVQGALGGYTF

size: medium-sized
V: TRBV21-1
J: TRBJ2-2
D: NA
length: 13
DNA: TGTGCCAGCAGCAAAGGAACAGCCGGGGAGCTGTTTTTT
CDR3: CASSKGTAGELFF

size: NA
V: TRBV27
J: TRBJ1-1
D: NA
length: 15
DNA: TGTGCCAGCAGTCCTTTGACAGGTTCTAACACTGAAGCTTTCTTT
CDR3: CASSPLTGSNTEAFF

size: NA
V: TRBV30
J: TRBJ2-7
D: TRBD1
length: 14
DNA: TGTGCCTGGGGTGACAGGGGGAGGGAGTACGAGCAGTACTTC
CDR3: CAWGDRGREYEQYF

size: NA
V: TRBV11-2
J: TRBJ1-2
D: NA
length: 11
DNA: TGTGCCAGCAGCGGCATCTATGGCTACACCTTC
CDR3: CASSGIYGYTF

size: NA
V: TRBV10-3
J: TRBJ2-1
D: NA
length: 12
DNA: TGTGCCATCAATACAGGGTACACTGAGCAGTTCTTC
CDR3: CAINTGYTEQFF

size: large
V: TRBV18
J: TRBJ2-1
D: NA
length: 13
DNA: TGTGCCAGCTCACAACCACCCCGCGATGAGCAGTTCTTC
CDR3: CASSQPPRDEQFF

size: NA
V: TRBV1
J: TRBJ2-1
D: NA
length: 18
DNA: TGCACCAGCAGCCCCCCCTGCCGGAGGGTACTCTCCTACAATGAGCAGTTCTTC
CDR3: CTSSPPCRRVLSYNEQFF

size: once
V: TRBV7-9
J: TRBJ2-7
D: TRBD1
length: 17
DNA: TGTGCCAGCAGCTCCCGGGACAGGGGGCTTGGGTCCCACGAGCAGTACTTC
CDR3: CASSSRDRGLGSHEQYF